The present entry profiles one TCR beta chain with its context. This specimen belongs to a study of control samples from healthy donors and cancer patients. CDR1 SGHTA and CDR2 FQGTGA come from the germline V gene. V was pared by 5 bases and J by 4 bases, with 11 bases between. CDR3 length: 13 residues. Profiling relied on immunoSEQ multiplex PCR, and the TCRdb table lists in-frame clones only, not all of them. Seen here are roughly 370,000 clones, around 90% observed once, and the top ten hold over 5.5%. Sequenced input: PBMCs. This sequence joins TRBV7-3 and TRBJ1-1; unclear D gene. The clonotype was recovered from a man between 40 and 49 years old with head and neck cancer. CDR3 DNA sequence: TGTGCCAGCAGCCTAGAGTGGGGCACTGAAGCTTTCTTT. Protein: CASSLEWGTEAFF. Full variable domain (remainder filled in from reference TRBV7-3 and TRBJ1-1): GAGVSQTPSNKVTEKGKYVELRCDPISGHTALYWYRQSLGQGPEFLIYFQGTGAADDSGLPNDRFFAVRPEGSVSTLKIQRTERGDSAVYLCASSLEWGTEAFFGQGTRLTVV.